One and the same sample provided the 22 T cell receptor beta chains below, sequenced in a study of control samples from healthy donors and cancer patients. Measured with immunoSEQ multiplex PCR; TCRdb has only the in-frame clones, and not every one. This sample has about 140,000 clones, with roughly 92% found just once. Sequences were obtained from blood. These TCRs come from a man aged 25 to 40 in good health.

The rearrangement uses TRBV3-1 (or the pseudogene TRBV3-2) and TRBJ2-5, with 10 bases aligning to TRBD1. Germline CDR1 reads LGHDT; CDR2 reads YNNKEL (reference sequence). This CDR3 is 14 amino acids long. Trimming at V came to 5 bases and at J to 4 bases, leaving 4 bases not matched to a gene. The CDR3 nucleotides are TGTGCCAGCAGCTTAAGACAGGGGGCAGAGACCCAGTACTTC. It specifies CASSLRQGAETQYF.

This clone was observed once. The gene calls are TRBV29-1 and TRBJ1-2, with D perhaps matching TRBD1 (6 bases). Germline CDR1 reads SQVTM; CDR2 reads ANQGSEA. The V and J ends lost 5 bases and 5 bases respectively, with 18 bases between them. The CDR3 is 14 residues long. This CDR3 reads CSVRGGRGYYGYTF. The DNA for the CDR3 is TGCAGCGTTCGGGGGGGCAGGGGCTATTATGGCTACACCTTC.

In its sample, this clone was seen once. The chain combines TRBV5-1 with TRBJ1-4; TRBD1 matches at 9 bases. Looked up from germline, CDR1 is SGHRS and CDR2 is YFSETQ. The CDR3 loop spans 15 amino acids. V dropped 4 bases and J dropped 8; count of bases not matched to a gene: 9. As DNA, the CDR3 is TGCGCCAGCAGCGGTGAACAGGGGGCTTGGGAAAAACTGTTTTTT. Amino acids: CASSGEQGAWEKLFF.

This chain joins TRBV18 and TRBJ2-3, with D uncertain. This CDR3 has 14 amino acids. CDR1 is KGHSH, CDR2 LQKENI, per germline. V dropped 1 base and J dropped 1 base, with 6 bases sitting between them. This CDR3 reads CASSPRAGTDTQYF. DNA of the CDR3: TGTGCCAGCTCACCACGGGCCGGCACAGATACGCAGTATTTT.

As concerns this clone: It is unclear where the CDR3 begins or ends on the DNA, so no DNA is shown, and the CDR3 is as TCRdb lists it. V usage is TRBV21-1 and J usage is TRBJ2-3; the table's D call of TRBD1 was not tested on the DNA. TRBV21-1 is shown as a pseudogene. The CDR3 length equals 18 residues, ends included. CDR3: CASSKVGQGARPTDTQYF.

The rearrangement links TRBV28 to TRBJ2-3; 9 bases fit TRBD2. V trimming: 3 bases; J trimming: 2 bases; junction bases outside the gene matches: 21. The CDR3 contains 21 residues. Germline lookup yields CDR1 MDHEN and CDR2 SYDVKM. CDR3 DNA sequence: TGTGCCAGCAGTTTGTTCCACGGCGGGAGGGAATATATTCTTTACACAGATACGCAGTATTTT. It codes for CASSLFHGGREYILYTDTQYF.

The chain employs TRBV13 and TRBJ2-7; a weak D match, TRBD2 (5 bases). Between the trimmed V and J ends, which lost 5 bases and 4 bases, there was a span of 18 bases. This CDR3 is built from 15 residues. CDR1 and CDR2 (germline): PRHDT, FYEKMQ (reference sequence). The CDR3 protein is CASSLFGARGYEQYF. CDR3 bases: TGTGCCAGCAGCCTCTTTGGAGCTCGCGGGTACGAGCAGTACTTC.

The rearrangement links TRBV5-6 to TRBJ2-1, with TRBD2 identical over 13 bases. Germline V lookup: CDR1 SGHDT, CDR2 YYEEEE. V shed 4 bases and J 7 bases; nucleotides not matched to a gene: 8. The CDR3 has 16 amino acids. The CDR3 nucleotides are TGTGCCAGCAGCGTCGGGACTAGCGGGATGGGGAATGAGCAGTTCTTC. Translation: CASSVGTSGMGNEQFF.

The chain couples TRBV14 to TRBJ2-2, with TRBD2 identical over 7 bases. CDR3 length equals 15 residues. The ends lost 5 bases at V and 4 bases at J; junction bases unmatched: 7. From germline, CDR1 is SGHDN and CDR2 FVKESK. In DNA, the CDR3 is TGTGCCAGCAGCACAAAACTAGCGAGCACCGGGGAGCTGTTTTTT. Protein: CASSTKLASTGELFF.

The J gene is TRBJ1-1, the V gene TRBV28, with D tentatively TRBD1 (6 bases). From germline, CDR1 is MDHEN and CDR2 SYDVKM. Between the trimmed V and J ends, which lost 5 bases and 1 base, there was a span of 14 bases. This CDR3 has 15 amino acids. The CDR3 region has the DNA TGTGCCAGCAGTCCAGACAGGTTGCGGAACACTGAAGCTTTCTTT. This gives the protein CASSPDRLRNTEAFF.

The chain has TRBV6-5 and TRBJ2-7, with D perhaps being TRBD1 or TRBD2 (5 bases each). Germline CDR1 MNHEY, CDR2 SVGAGI. The CDR3 is 16 residues long. V lost 2 bases to trimming and J lost 6 bases, with 20 bases between them. The CDR3 DNA is TGTGCCAGCAGTTACGGCAGGGCGCCTCTTGGGGGCGAGCAGTACTTC. Its protein is CASSYGRAPLGGEQYF.

The CDR3 sequence: CASSLDRRSLRGGYTF. Here the CDR3 DNA reads TGTGCCAGCAGCTTAGACCGACGTTCCCTGAGAGGTGGCTACACCTTC. The V gene is TRBV7-2, the J gene TRBJ1-2, with D hard to call. From germline, CDR1 is SGHTA and CDR2 FQGNSA. Trimming left V 1 base short and J 7 bases short, with 19 bases between. CDR3 length: 16 amino acids.

The rearrangement links TRBV21-1 to TRBJ1-6. TRBV21-1 represents a pseudogene. The CDR3 extends over 18 amino acids. The CDR3 DNA follows: TGTGCCAGCAGCAAACCGGGACTTTTTGAGCGCAATAATTCACCCCTCCACTTT. Its translation is CASSKPGLFERNNSPLHF.

In this sample, this clone turned up once. The rearrangement uses TRBV7-2 and TRBJ2-5, with 9 nucleotides matching TRBD2. Germline-derived CDR1 and CDR2 are SGHTA and FQGNSA. The CDR3 is 13 residues long. Unmatched junction bases numbered 2, after V lost 5 bases and J lost 4 bases. The CDR3 reads CASSPGLAETQYF. Written as DNA, the CDR3 is TGTGCCAGCAGCCCGGGACTAGCAGAGACCCAGTACTTC.

The chain recombines TRBV27 with TRBJ2-3; D remains unclear. CDR3 size: 11 residues. Trimming left V 8 bases short and J 5 bases short, with 8 bases between. Germline assignment: CDR1 MNHEY and CDR2 SMNVEV (reference sequence). The CDR3 DNA reads TGTGCCAGCGACGGCGGAGATACGCAGTATTTT. It encodes CASDGGDTQYF.

V usage is TRBV7-2 and J usage is TRBJ1-1; 7 positions agree with TRBD1. This CDR3 is 13 amino acids long. The V and J ends lost 5 bases and 6 bases, in that order; junction bases with no gene match: 6. In germline, CDR1 is SGHTA, CDR2 FQGNSA. Here the CDR3 DNA reads TGTGCCAGCAGCCGGGGACAGCACTCTGAAGCTTTCTTT. This codes for CASSRGQHSEAFF.

The chain recombines TRBV28 with TRBJ1-1; D remains unclear. The CDR3 is 10 amino acids. CDR1 is MDHEN, CDR2 SYDVKM, per germline. Between the trimmed V and J ends, which lost 4 bases and 7 bases, there was a span of 4 bases. The CDR3 here is CASSSDEAFF. The CDR3, as DNA: TGTGCCAGCAGTTCCGATGAAGCTTTCTTT.

This clone was picked up one time. V usage is TRBV4-2 and J usage is TRBJ2-1; a weak D match, TRBD2 (6 bases). V dropped 0 bases and J dropped 0 bases, with 18 bases sitting between them. The germline V gene has CDR1 LGHNA and CDR2 YNFKEQ. The CDR3 loop spans 19 amino acids. This CDR3 is CASSQDWGVGAGSYNEQFF. CDR3 in DNA: TGTGCCAGCAGCCAAGATTGGGGGGTTGGGGCCGGCTCCTACAATGAGCAGTTCTTC.

The table lists this clone with a count of one. The gene calls are TRBV10-3 and TRBJ1-6, with a weak D call TRBD1 (6 bases). Germline CDR1 reads ENHRY; CDR2 reads SYGVKD. Trimming pared 8 bases from V and 7 bases from J, leaving 9 bases between. This CDR3 spans 12 amino acids. The CDR3 region has the DNA TGTGCCATCCGACAGGAAAATTCACCCCTCCACTTT. Its translation is CAIRQENSPLHF.

J is TRBJ2-3 and V is TRBV27; D possibly corresponds to TRBD1 (5 bases). Germline V gives CDR1 MNHEY, CDR2 SMNVEV (reference sequence). V was shortened by 2 bases and J by 4 bases, with 10 bases between the two germline ends. There are 14 residues in the CDR3. The CDR3 is CASSLQQASDTQYF. As DNA, the CDR3 is TGTGCCAGCAGTTTACAACAGGCCTCAGATACGCAGTATTTT.

This chain uses TRBV5-4 with TRBJ1-1; D unclear. With 3 bases removed from V and 5 bases from J, the gap between germline ends came to 11 bases. The CDR3 has 13 residues. CDR1 and CDR2 (germline): SGHNT, YYREEE (reference sequence). CDR3 loop: CASSSDLGTEAFF. Here the CDR3 DNA reads TGTGCCAGCAGCTCCGATTTGGGTACTGAAGCTTTCTTT.

V gene TRBV6-5 combines with J gene TRBJ1-5; the D is unclear. The CDR3 has 15 amino acids. From germline, CDR1 is MNHEY and CDR2 SVGAGI. The V gene lost 6 bases and the J gene lost 0 bases, with 12 bases spanning the gap. This CDR3 reads CASRIDPYSNQPQHF. The CDR3, as DNA: TGTGCCAGCAGAATTGACCCGTATAGCAATCAGCCCCAGCATTTT.